This record covers a single T cell receptor beta chain. There are 15 residues in the CDR3. Germline lookup yields CDR1 LGHNA and CDR2 YNFKEQ. V lost 1 base to trimming and J lost 2 bases, with 10 bases between them. Per the study methods: Counts of nucleated cells, estimated from reference gene primer amplification, were obtained. The data were produced by immunoSEQ multiplex PCR, yet TCRdb's version contains in-frame clones alone and is incomplete. V, J and clone size are those of that table, while D and trimming were read from the DNA. The profile shows roughly 200,000 clones, roughly 86% of them singletons. The data are from a study of blood T cell repertoires in COVID-19. For the study at large: The United States, Italy and Spain supplied acute and convalescent COVID-19 samples. Nucleic acid was either cDNA or gDNA, and it came from T cells, B-cell-depleted T cells, or PBMCs.

This receptor was identified in a woman aged 35 to 49 in a cohort exposed to, infected with or recovered from COVID-19 (not recorded which). The sequencing sample was made of PBMCs or T cells enriched from blood (not recorded which). The V call is TRBV4-2, the J call TRBJ2-3; maybe TRBD2 (6 bases). DNA for the CDR3: TGTGCCAGCAGCCAAGGGAGGGAACCCACAGATACGCAGTATTTT. It specifies CASSQGREPTDTQYF.